The 20 T cell receptor delta chains below were found in one sample sequenced in a study of γδ T cells in repeated Plasmodium falciparum infection. TCRdb re-called the multiplex PCR reads with CATT. The sample holds around 46,000 delta-chain clones; roughly 1.6% are singletons and the top ten take 7.5% to 10%. Flow sorting of PBMC yielded separate Vgamma9/Vdelta2+ and Vdelta2-negative gammadelta T cell populations for bulk repertoire analysis. The sample was gamma-delta T cells from blood. These receptors were taken from a pool of human donors (malaria-infected and uninfected, not separated).

Turning to this clone: This DNA's translation and the protein TCRdb lists, from a much larger clone, do not match at residue 12, likely due to a read error; the protein shown is translated from the DNA. The CDR3 region is CASLRVGGTTTEQLFF. CDR3 nucleotides: TGTGCCTCCCTACGGGTTGGGGGAACCACGACAGAACAACTCTTCTTT. The chain employs TRDV3 and TRDJ2, with 7 bases lining up with TRDD3. The CDR3 extends over 16 amino acids. The germline V gene encodes CDR1 TVYSNPD and CDR2 GDNSRS (reference sequence).

A note on this clone: For this DNA, TCRdb reports the protein of a much larger clone, which diverges at residue 4, most likely from a read error; the protein presented here is translated directly from the DNA. The chain uses TRDV2 and TRDJ3, with no clear D. TCRdb offers no J gene call, so here the DNA was matched to germline to obtain one. This CDR3 has 15 residues. Germline loops: CDR1 GEAIGNYY, CDR2 EKD. The CDR3 DNA follows: TGTGCCTGTGTCACCGTCGGGACGGACACCCGACAGATGTTTTTC. Residues: CACVTVGTDTRQMFF.

As concerns this clone: A single base is all that separates this from a far larger clone, so a read error is likely. Other DNA sequences of this sample code for an identical CDR3. V is TRDV1 and J is TRDJ1; TRDD3 matches 9 bases. The J gene comes from matching the DNA to germline here; TCRdb lacks it. Germline loops: CDR1 TSWWSYY, CDR2 QGS. This CDR3 contains 18 residues. V lost 0 bases, J lost 8 bases, and 16 bases stayed unmatched. CDR3 sequence reads: CALGELPTQWYWGRKLIF. The CDR3 nucleotides are TGTGCTCTTGGGGAACTTCCTACCCAATGGTACTGGGGGAGAAAACTCATCTTT.

Ten or more counts support this clone. With a far larger clone one base away, a read error is the likely cause. In the same sample, other DNA sequences code for this CDR3. The V call is TRDV1, the J call TRDJ1; 8 bases agree with TRDD3. Here the J gene came from matching the DNA to germline, since TCRdb omits it. Germline lookup yields CDR1 TSWWSYY and CDR2 QGS. The CDR3 is 15 residues long. V lost 5 bases to trimming and J lost 5 bases; unmatched junction nucleotides: 10. The CDR3 loop is CALGTNGIRGDKLIF. The CDR3 DNA follows: TGTGCTCTTGGGACTAACGGGATACGGGGGGATAAACTCATCTTT.

This clone was counted only a few times. This sequence is one base from a far larger clone and is likely a read error. Different DNA sequences within this sample yield the same CDR3. The chain has TRDV1 and TRDJ1; TRDD3 aligns across 8 bases. The CDR3 is 24 residues long. The V segment lost 5 bases and the J segment 7 bases; nucleotides outside the gene matches: 39. Germline V CDR1 and CDR2: TSWWSYY, QGS. The CDR3 is CALGPPVVLPAQFMAGGPPGKLIF. CDR3 in DNA: TGTGCTCTTGGGCCCCCCGTGGTGCTTCCGGCCCAATTTATGGCTGGGGGACCCCCCGGTAAACTCATCTTT.

There are many counts of this clone. With only one base between it and a far larger clone, this is likely a read error. It is unclear where the CDR3 begins or ends on the DNA, so no DNA is shown, and the CDR3 is as TCRdb lists it. The chain has TRDV1 and TRDJ1; no DNA check was done on the table's D call, TRDD3. The germline V gene has CDR1 TSWWSYY and CDR2 QGS. The CDR3 contains 22 residues when both ends are counted. Here the CDR3 reads CALGDPSFYWGIGSSYTDKLIF.

In its sample, this clone was seen a few times. TCRdb shows a much larger clone's protein in place of this DNA's translation, and the two differ at residue 17, likely through a read error; the protein shown is translated from the DNA. The gene calls are TRDV1 and TRDJ1; 8 nucleotides align to TRDD3. TCRdb lists no J gene, so it was determined here by aligning the DNA to germline. The V gene's germline CDR1 is TSWWSYY and CDR2 QGS. The CDR3 consists of 20 residues. The CDR3 reads CALGNPRGYWGEKYTDELIF. The CDR3 DNA reads as TGTGCTCTTGGGAACCCAAGGGGTTACTGGGGGGAAAAGTACACCGATGAACTCATCTTT.

This clone was recorded a few times. The mismatch at residue 13 between this DNA's translation and the TCRdb protein of a much larger clone likely reflects a read error; the protein shown is translated from the DNA. The rearrangement uses TRDV1 and TRDJ1, with TRDD2 as a possible D gene (9 bases). TCRdb carries no J gene annotation; the J gene was assigned here by matching the DNA with germline. Germline values: CDR1 TSWWSYY, CDR2 QGS. The CDR3 runs to 21 residues. V dropped 3 bases and J dropped 0 bases, with 29 bases sitting between them. The CDR3 protein is CALGDQPSYDWGLVYTDKLIF. The CDR3 DNA is TGTGCTCTTGGGGACCAACCTTCCTACGACTGGGGGCTCGTGTACACCGATAAACTCATCTTT.

The sample holds a few counts of this clone. A read error likely explains this, since a far larger clone differs by one base. This sample includes further DNA sequences coding for the same CDR3. This chain links TRDV2 with TRDJ1; tentatively, D is TRDD3 (10 bases). The J gene, not given by TCRdb, was assigned here from a germline match of the nucleotide sequence. The CDR3 runs 23 residues. The V gene's germline CDR1 is GEAIGNYY and CDR2 EKD. The CDR3: CACDSLFLPTVGDTRAYTDKLIF. The CDR3 bases are TGTGCTTGTGACTCCCTTTTCCTTCCTACAGTGGGGGATACTCGAGCCTATACCGATAAACTCATCTTT.

This clone was counted only a few times. The TCRdb record carries a much larger clone's protein, which differs from this DNA's translation at residue 6; a read error is the likely cause, and the protein listed here is the DNA translation. The CDR3 DNA is TGTGCTCTTGGGGAAGCGTCCTACTGGGGATCCACCGATAAACTCATCTTT. Protein product: CALGEASYWGSTDKLIF. The chain uses TRDV1 and TRDJ1; weak D call: TRDD3 (7 bases). V lost 2 bases and J lost 1, with 17 bases in between. Germline V gene lookup returns CDR1 TSWWSYY and CDR2 QGS. This CDR3 has 17 amino acids.

This clone was recorded a few times. TCRdb assigns this DNA the protein of a much larger clone, which departs from its translation at residue 13; this likely reflects a read error, and the protein shown comes from translating the DNA. The chain links TRDV1 to TRDJ1; D is perhaps TRDD2 (9 bases). CDR1 is TSWWSYY and CDR2 is QGS in the germline V gene. The CDR3 consists of 21 residues. With 3 bases removed from V and 0 bases from J, the gap between germline ends came to 29 bases. For the CDR3, the DNA is TGTGCTCTTGGGGACCAACCTTCCTACGACTGGGGGTCCGTGTACACCGATAAACTCATCTTT. Protein product: CALGDQPSYDWGSVYTDKLIF.

In its sample, this clone was seen many times. The TCRdb protein comes from a much larger clone and disagrees with this DNA's translation at residue 13, likely due to a read error; the protein given here is derived from the DNA. Within the sample, other DNA sequences also encode this same CDR3. The chain carries TRDV1 and TRDJ1; 9 bases line up with TRDD3. CDR3 length equals 18 residues. Per germline, CDR1 TSWWSYY and CDR2 QGS. V was clipped by 1 base and J by 4 bases; unmatched bases: 13. The CDR3 reads CALGERFKGDTVGDKLIF. The CDR3 DNA reads TGTGCTCTTGGGGAACGGTTCAAGGGGGATACTGTCGGCGATAAACTCATCTTT.

Points on this clone: A read error likely explains why the TCRdb protein, taken from a much larger clone, differs from this DNA's translation at residue 5; the protein shown is translated from the DNA. This chain uses TRDV2 with TRDJ1; D not certain. The J gene, left out of TCRdb, was set here by checking the DNA against germline. The CDR3 spans 14 residues. Germline CDR1 reads GEAIGNYY; CDR2 reads EKD. Trimming shortened V by 3 bases and J by 0 bases, and 10 bases separated the two germline ends. The CDR3, as DNA: TGTGCCTGTGACCTCGTACTGTACACCGATAAACTCATCTTT. Protein product: CACDLVLYTDKLIF.

This clone was counted a few times. Only one base separates this from a far larger clonotype, so it likely reflects a read error. Other DNA sequences within the sample encode an identical CDR3. CDR3 bases: TGTGCTCTTGGGGTTTCGCCTACTCTATCCTACTGGGGATTTTACACCGATAAACTCATCTTT. Translation gives CALGVSPTLSYWGFYTDKLIF. V and J are TRDV1 and TRDJ1; possibly TRDD3 for D (7 bases). No J gene was available from TCRdb, and it was assigned here by a germline match of the DNA. V was pared by 4 bases and J by 0 bases, with 30 bases between. CDR1 and CDR2 (germline): TSWWSYY, QGS. The CDR3 is 21 amino acids.

A few counts support this clone. TCRdb pairs this DNA with a much larger clone's protein that differs at residue 9, likely a read error; the protein shown was translated from the DNA. The chain couples TRDV2 to TRDJ1; weak D call: TRDD3 (6 bases). TCRdb is silent on the J gene; assignment here came from matching the DNA to germline. Trimming left V 0 bases short and J 0 bases short, with 13 bases between. CDR1 is GEAIGNYY, CDR2 EKD, per germline. The CDR3 consists of 16 residues. Here the CDR3 reads CACDTVGGHYTDKLIF. The CDR3 nucleotides read TGTGCCTGTGACACCGTTGGGGGCCACTACACCGATAAACTCATCTTT.

This clone has ten or more counts. The chain has TRDV1 and TRDJ1, with TRDD3 as a possible D gene (6 bases). The CDR3 runs 20 residues. Trimming took off 2 bases at V and 8 bases at J, with 33 bases between the two ends. Germline CDR1 TSWWSYY, CDR2 QGS. The CDR3 is CALGESGGGVTSWRGEKLIF. The CDR3 coding sequence is TGTGCTCTTGGGGAATCCGGGGGGGGAGTGACCTCCTGGCGTGGGGAGAAACTCATCTTT.

This clone has just a few counts. A far larger clone is only one base removed, so a read error is likely. Distinct nucleotide sequences in the sample also encode this CDR3. V is TRDV2 and J is TRDJ1; 7 nucleotides agree with TRDD3. Germline matching of the DNA provided the J gene here, since TCRdb leaves it blank. V dropped 0 bases and J dropped 4; count of bases not matched to a gene: 19. The CDR3 consists of 19 residues. Germline V lookup: CDR1 GEAIGNYY, CDR2 EKD. CDR3 sequence (DNA): TGTGCCTGTGACACCGTTTCATCGTACTGGGGCCCGAGGGGCGATAAACTCATCTTT. Translation gives CACDTVSSYWGPRGDKLIF.

This clone was observed at least ten times. A far more abundant clone sits one base away, making this likely a read error. The sample holds other DNA sequences that translate to the same CDR3. This chain joins TRDV2 and TRDJ3, with no clear D. Since TCRdb gives no J gene, matching the DNA to germline was used here to assign it. The germline CDR1 and CDR2 sequences are GEAIGNYY and EKD. The CDR3 is 15 amino acids. The CDR3: CACDTVGTDTRQMFF. The DNA of the CDR3 is TGTGCCTGTGACACCGTCGGGACGGACACCCGGCAGATGTTTTTC.

In its sample, this clone was seen a few times. The protein recorded in TCRdb matches a much larger clone and deviates from this DNA's translation at residue 20, suggesting a read error; the protein here is obtained by translating the DNA. V gene assignment gives TRDV1, but the J gene was left uncalled; TRDD3, as called in the table, went unchecked against the DNA. The CDR3 contains 21 residues. Germline V gives CDR1 TSWWSYY, CDR2 QGS. The CDR3 nucleotides read TGTGCTCTTGGGGAACTACTATTCGCCTACGTTGTTCCGCAGTACACCGATAAACTCACCTTT. This sequence encodes CALGELLFAYVVPQYTDKLTF.

There are many counts of this clone. TCRdb's listed protein matches a much larger clone and diverges from this DNA's translation at residue 10, likely through a read error; the protein shown comes from the DNA. The V and J genes are TRDV1 and TRDJ1; 13 bases fit TRDD3. Germline matching of the DNA provided the J gene here, since TCRdb leaves it blank. The CDR3 is made up of 22 amino acids. The trim removed 5 bases at V and 2 bases at J, leaving 23 bases unmatched. The germline gives CDR1 TSWWSYY, CDR2 QGS. The DNA for the CDR3 is TGTGCTCTTGGGCTCCCATTAGGCCGTTGTACTGGGGGATACGGTACTACCGATAAACTCATCTTT. As protein: CALGLPLGRCTGGYGTTDKLIF.